Following are 16 T cell receptor beta chains from one sample sequenced in a study of CD8 T cells in ankylosing spondylitis. TCRdb redid the calling of the 5' RACE reads with MiXCR, one entry per CDR3 protein. The table includes hundreds of thousands of distinct CDR3 sequences, around 26% detected once. Overall study findings and caveats: For ankylosing spondylitis blood, a TCR beta motif of about eight highly homologous variants appeared characteristic.

Their antigen targets remain unknown. Sequencing used blood, either unsorted or a sorted T cell fraction (not recorded which). The receptors come from a male donor with ankylosing spondylitis.

V is TRBV20-1 and J is TRBJ2-3; D gene unclear. Between the trimmed V and J ends, which lost 1 base and 1 base, there was a span of 12 bases. Per germline, CDR1 DFQATT and CDR2 SNEGSKA (reference sequence). The CDR3 sequence is 15 residues long. CDR3 coding DNA: TGCAGTGCTAGAGGCGGTGGTCTCGGCACAGATACGCAGTATTTT. Amino acids: CSARGGGLGTDTQYF.

This clonotype was seen more than once but under ten times. The chain employs TRBV7-2 and TRBJ2-1, with a tentative D call TRBD2 (7 bases). Germline V gene lookup returns CDR1 SGHTA and CDR2 FQGNSA. With 5 bases removed from V and 3 bases from J, the gap between germline ends came to 17 bases. The CDR3 runs 16 residues. CDR3 sequence: CASSQGGTNLYNEQFF. The DNA of the CDR3 is TGTGCCAGCAGCCAAGGGGGGACTAACCTCTACAATGAGCAGTTCTTC.

The rearrangement uses TRBV4-2 and TRBJ2-1; D is possibly TRBD1 or TRBD2 (5 bases each). Germline V gives CDR1 LGHNA, CDR2 YNFKEQ. V lost 1 base, J lost 6 bases, and 19 bases lay in between. The CDR3 has 17 amino acids. CDR3 loop: CASSQATLRAGSNEQFF. The CDR3 region has the DNA TGTGCCAGCAGCCAAGCCACCCTGAGGGCAGGGTCCAATGAGCAGTTCTTC.

This clonotype has a count of ten or more. The chain joins TRBV7-7 to TRBJ2-2, with a possible D match to TRBD2 (5 bases). Trimming left V 4 bases short and J 8 bases short, with 14 bases between. In germline, CDR1 is SSHAT, CDR2 FNYEAQ (reference sequence). The CDR3 is 14 amino acids. The chain's CDR3 is CASSSGLTPGELFF. The DNA of the CDR3 is TGTGCCAGCAGCTCTGGACTCACCCCGGGGGAGCTGTTTTTT.

This clonotype was seen a few times. The chain employs TRBV4-2 and TRBJ2-7, with TRBD1 matching 11 bases. The CDR3 is made up of 16 amino acids. Trimming removed 1 base from V and 5 bases from J; junction bases left unmatched: 7. The germline gives CDR1 LGHNA, CDR2 YNFKEQ. The chain's CDR3 is CASSQVPGQGGHEQYF. In nucleotides, the CDR3 is TGTGCCAGCAGCCAAGTTCCGGGACAGGGGGGCCACGAGCAGTACTTC.

V and J are TRBV15 and TRBJ2-2, with TRBD2 identical over 9 bases. The trim removed 2 bases at V and 5 bases at J, leaving 6 bases unmatched. The CDR3 is 16 residues long. The germline CDR1 and CDR2 sequences are LNHNV and YYDKDF (reference sequence). CDR3 loop: CATSRKKAGGTGELFF. The CDR3, as DNA: TGTGCCACCAGCAGAAAAAAAGCGGGAGGAACCGGGGAGCTGTTTTTT.

This clonotype came up a few times. This chain joins TRBV20-1 and TRBJ1-5; no definite D call. V shed 3 bases and J shed 0 bases, with 15 bases lying between them. CDR1 is DFQATT, CDR2 SNEGSKA, per germline (reference sequence). The CDR3 has 16 residues. This chain's CDR3 is CSASGQQSNSNQPQHF. The CDR3 nucleotides read TGCAGTGCTAGTGGTCAGCAGAGCAATAGCAATCAGCCCCAGCATTTT.

A few counts support this clonotype. The chain links TRBV30 to TRBJ2-1; a possible D gene is TRBD1 (6 bases). The CDR3 sequence is 15 residues long. The germline CDR1 and CDR2 sequences are GTSNPN and SVGIG (reference sequence). The ends were cut back, 7 bases at V and 7 bases at J, with 23 bases in the middle. CDR3 protein: CASSMASGGANEQFF. CDR3 DNA sequence: TGTGCCTCTTCAATGGCGTCTGGGGGCGCGAATGAGCAGTTCTTC. Looking up the rest from reference TRBV30 and TRBJ2-1 gives the full variable domain: SQTIHQWPATLVQPVGSPLSLECTVEGTSNPNLYWYRQAAGRGLQLLFYSVGIGQISSEVPQNLSASRPQDRQFILSSKKLLLSDSGFYLCASSMASGGANEQFFGPGTRLTVL.

This clonotype has more than one count but fewer than ten. V is TRBV7-2 and J is TRBJ2-5; TRBD2 matches at 8 bases. Germline V gene sequence: CDR1 SGHTA, CDR2 FQGNSA. This CDR3 has 18 amino acids. Losses at the gene ends were 0 bases for V and 1 base for J; bases not matched to a gene: 10. The CDR3 spells CASSLAGISGGSQETQYF. For the CDR3, the DNA is TGTGCCAGCAGCTTAGCTGGTATATCGGGAGGGAGCCAAGAGACCCAGTACTTC.

The chain links TRBV20-1 to TRBJ1-5; tentatively, D is TRBD1 (5 bases). Germline V gene sequence: CDR1 DFQATT, CDR2 SNEGSKA (reference sequence). This CDR3 spans 17 amino acids. Between the trimmed V and J ends, which lost 3 bases and 0 bases, there was a span of 18 bases. CDR3 amino acids: CSARLLGDLYSNQPQHF. The CDR3 region has the DNA TGCAGTGCTAGGCTTCTGGGGGACCTATATAGCAATCAGCCCCAGCATTTT.

This sequence joins TRBV11-2 and TRBJ2-5; D perhaps matches TRBD2 (6 bases). In germline, CDR1 is SGHAT, CDR2 FQNNGV. CDR3 length equals 15 residues. V was clipped by 5 bases and J by 5 bases, with 18 bases between them. The CDR3 sequence is CASSPGTLIAETQYF. The CDR3, as DNA: TGTGCCAGCAGCCCGGGGACTCTGATTGCGGAGACCCAGTACTTC.

The V and J genes are TRBV24-1 and TRBJ1-5; weak D call: TRBD1 (6 bases). This CDR3 spans 15 amino acids. Germline V CDR1 and CDR2: KGHDR, SFDVKD. With 6 bases removed from V and 1 base from J, the gap between germline ends came to 12 bases. The CDR3, as DNA: TGTGCCACCAGTACCAGGGGATCCAGCAATCAGCCCCAGCATTTT. As protein: CATSTRGSSNQPQHF.

The J gene is TRBJ2-2, the V gene TRBV30, with D possibly matching TRBD1 (5 bases). The germline V gene has CDR1 GTSNPN and CDR2 SVGIG (reference sequence). V shed 3 bases and J shed 4 bases, with 12 bases lying between them. The CDR3 totals 14 residues. The CDR3 reads CAWSAFRATGELFF. In DNA form, the CDR3 reads TGTGCCTGGAGCGCCTTCAGGGCCACCGGGGAGCTGTTTTTT.

The chain combines TRBV20-1 with TRBJ2-1; 8 bases align to TRBD1. CDR1 DFQATT and CDR2 SNEGSKA come from the germline V gene (reference sequence). V was clipped by 3 bases and J by 1 base; unmatched bases: 14. This CDR3 comprises 18 residues. CDR3 nucleotide sequence: TGCAGTGCTAGTAAGGCAGGGGGCAAAATTGGGTCCTACAATGAGCAGTTCTTC. It translates to CSASKAGGKIGSYNEQFF.

The chain carries TRBV18 and TRBJ2-7; D is perhaps TRBD1 (6 bases). The V and J ends lost 3 bases and 4 bases respectively, with 7 bases between them. Germline V lookup: CDR1 KGHSH, CDR2 LQKENI. The CDR3 loop spans 12 amino acids. CDR3 in DNA: TGTGCCAGCTCACCCAGGGGATACGAGCAGTACTTC. Amino acids: CASSPRGYEQYF.

This clonotype was detected only a few times. The V and J genes are TRBV7-9 and TRBJ1-1, with TRBD1 as a possible D gene (6 bases). CDR3 length equals 17 residues. V dropped 1 base and J dropped 6 bases, with 21 bases sitting between them. The germline CDR1 and CDR2 sequences are SEHNR and FQNEAQ (reference sequence). The CDR3 loop is CASSLVAGDAQESEAFF. The CDR3 DNA reads TGTGCCAGCAGCTTAGTGGCAGGGGATGCTCAGGAATCTGAAGCTTTCTTT.